This T cell receptor beta chain was found in a study of graft-versus-host responses after intestinal transplantation. Across the whole study: Among the recipients, transplants were multivisceral, liver-intestinal, or isolated intestinal.

The repertoire was sequenced with immunoSEQ multiplex PCR; TCRdb's copy has only in-frame clones and lacks some. The sample shows over 70,000 clones, nearly 90% of them seen only once. CDR1 and CDR2 (germline): SGHAT, FQNNGV. The CDR3 covers 16 residues. V dropped 1 base and J dropped 7 bases, with 19 bases sitting between them. Regarding this clone: The antigen is undetermined.

This receptor was taken from a human donor who was the organ donor for an intestinal transplant. The sample consisted of unstimulated CD8+ T cells sorted from spleen or lymph node cells, taken before transplant. This chain uses TRBV11-2 with TRBJ1-2, with D hard to call. CDR3: CASSLVVHDFRLGYTF. CDR3 coding DNA: TGTGCCAGCAGCTTAGTCGTACACGATTTTCGTCTTGGCTACACCTTC. Complete variable domain (other parts from reference TRBV11-2 and TRBJ1-2): EAGVAQSPRYKIIEKRQSVAFWCNPISGHATLYWYQQILGQGPKLLIQFQNNGVVDDSQLPKDRFSAERLKGVDSTLKIQPAKLEDSAVYLCASSLVVHDFRLGYTFGSGTRLTVV.